This T cell receptor (beta chain) is from a study of T cells in Graves' hyperthyroidism and ophthalmopathy (dated by TCRdb to the late 2010s). About the investigation overall: Peripheral blood was sampled at the time of initial diagnosis, prior to any treatment. To identify distinguishing TCR V-J signatures, a discovery cohort of about 95 patients was used, comprising 43 with Graves' ophthalmopathy and 55 to 65 with stable Graves' hyperthyroidism. An independent validation cohort of about 20 hyperthyroidism patients and 17 patients who later progressed to ophthalmopathy tested prospective prediction of ophthalmopathy. The roughly 100 discovery patients were divided at random into training and test sets in a 7:3 ratio. In addition, the study compared T-cell repertoires in thyroid tissue and in blood from over 5 Graves' hyperthyroidism patients. Following sampling, methimazole starting at 30 mg daily was given to hyperthyroidism patients, and high-dose intravenous methylprednisolone was given to ophthalmopathy patients. The paper reports TCR Vbeta CDR3 sequencing of roughly 140 peripheral blood samples: some 44 ophthalmopathy, under 80 hyperthyroidism and approximately 17 progressor patients.

Points on this clonotype: No antigen is known for it. No base quality information exists; no much larger clone differs at one position.

Points the paper makes about the study in general: Blood samples also contained most of the expanded thyroid clonotypes (frequency above 0.001), which suggests that blood repertoires may reflect thyroid immune responses. In validation, the model predicted progression to ophthalmopathy a median of around 6.5 months before onset, with approximately 71% sensitivity and about 72% specificity. In cross-validation, a model built on a 13 V-J signature told ophthalmopathy apart from stable hyperthyroidism with roughly 87% sensitivity and approximately 81% specificity, and in testing the same model reached 80%/75%. No statistical method was used to fix the sample size in advance, and group allocation was not hidden from the investigators.

TCR beta CDR3 regions were amplified from RNA transcripts. For the first round of RT-PCR on the TCR CDR3, the HTBI primer set was used together with the Qiagen OneStep RT-PCR kit. Libraries were constructed in a second round of multiplex PCR, after which size selection and purification were performed. The libraries were sequenced on an Illumina HiSeq2000 using paired-end 100 bp reads. On the authors' methods: SOAPnuke was used to process the raw data, throwing out any read that contained adapters or uncalled bases, had a mean Phred below 15, or lacked an exact constant-primer or identifier match. High-quality paired reads were merged using COPE v1.2.5, and each unique nucleotide sequence was defined as a clonotype. MiTCR v1.1 was used to align clonotypes to the IMGT TRBV, TRBD and TRBJ reference segments. Analysis was restricted to V-J combinations with a frequency above 0.0001, which covered 98% to 99.2% of repertoires. A TCS score was defined as the ratio between F50 (clonal expansion) and ExV (chaos), using BLOSUM62-based TCRdist between CDR3 peptides within each V-J. Welch's t-statistics and random forest reduced just over 500 V-J features to 10 to 15, which were used in a naive Bayes classifier (R e1071). The public sequencing data were trimmed at Q25 with fastp and processed into clonotypes with MiXCR by TCRdb, which kept only in-frame beta chains. When rows share a CDR3 protein, they turn into one entry using the most common DNA and genes. The V and J calls follow TCRdb's processing rather than the paper's. The sample table shows over 250,000 distinct CDR3 sequences, and around 22% are seen once. The top ten clones comprise around 60% of the sample.

Reading from cysteine to phenylalanine, the CDR3 counts 13 amino acids. Only the CDR3 region is kept as DNA, spanning 39 bases read in frame from base 1. CDR1 and CDR2 (LNHDA, SQIVND) derive from the germline V gene (reference sequence). V is cut by 4 bases and J by 1 base, and the space between the germline ends is 7 bases. Moderately to severely active disease, a Clinical Activity Score of at least 3, a NOSPECS grade of at least 4, and a duration under 3 months were present in ophthalmopathy patients. Any patient with an uncontrolled infection, another autoimmune disease, pregnancy or lactation was excluded. Clinical symptoms, serum thyroxine and TRAb, thyroid ultrasound, and orbital computed tomography formed the basis for the diagnoses. PBMCs were separated from roughly 9.6 ml of fresh peripheral blood using Ficoll-Paque density gradient centrifugation. Total RNA was extracted with Trizol reagent, and quality was checked on an Agilent 2100 Bioanalyzer.

Sequenced material: blood. The receptor chain draws on TRBV19 and TRBJ1-2; confidence is insufficient to name the D gene. This sequence was found in a man aged 25 to 40 with Graves' ophthalmopathy. The sequence in DNA is TGTGCCAGTAGTAACGTCTTTAACTATGGCTACACCTTC. Its protein reads: CASSNVFNYGYTF.